This T cell receptor beta chain was recovered during a study of low-dose radiotherapy and immunotherapy resistance in tumors. The time point is: after trial treatment. Treatment meaning: LDRT plus nivolumab, ipilimumab, low-dose cyclophosphamide and aspirin (RACIN trial). There are 15 residues in the CDR3. V was shortened by 0 bases and J by 6 bases, with 12 bases between the two germline ends. The germline V gene encodes CDR1 SGHTA and CDR2 FQGNSA. This clonotype was seen at least ten times. TRAV- and TRBV-specific primers were used for first-strand cDNA, which covered alpha and beta chains. A constant-region primer paired with the V-primer adapter amplified TCRs over 20 PCR cycles. Using its own MiXCR run on the reads, TCRdb lists one record per CDR3 protein. The repertoire includes under 95,000 distinct CDR3 sequences, 15% to 20% of them detected once, and roughly 1.4% sits in the top ten.

Specimen: PBMCs, collected after low-dose radiotherapy plus immunotherapy. The rearrangement links TRBV7-2 to TRBJ2-1; maybe TRBD2 (5 bases). The receptor was isolated from a male donor with prostate cancer. In DNA, the CDR3 is TGTGCCAGCAGCTTAGCTGCGGCGGGCTCCAATGAGCAGTTCTTC. Translated: CASSLAAAGSNEQFF.